This T cell receptor (beta chain) was observed in a study of CXCR3-negative and CXCR3-positive naive CD8 T cells. Naive CD8+ T cells had a CD45RO-CCR7+CD27+CD95- phenotype. General observations from the study: CXCR3-expressing naive cells carried TRB CDR3s more hydrophobic than those of CXCR3-negative naive cells.

The CDR3 runs to 14 residues. Looked up from germline, CDR1 is MGHRA and CDR2 is YSYEKL. Of note for this clonotype: The antigen is not known.

UMI-labeled 5' RACE TRB cDNA libraries were prepared from the cells. TCRdb re-called the 5' RACE reads and catalogs CDR3 proteins one per entry, DNA excluded. Recorded for this sample: more than 80,000 distinct CDR3 sequences. This chain links TRBV4-1 with TRBJ1-1. The sequencing input was naive CXCR3+ CD8+ T cells from blood. Noted subset: CD45RO-CCR7+CD27+CD95- naive CD8+ T cells expressing CXCR3 (TNR3+). The sequence was obtained from a human donor in good health. Some clones in this sample may be carry-over from other donors' samples. The CDR3 sequence: CASSQVGARTEAFF.